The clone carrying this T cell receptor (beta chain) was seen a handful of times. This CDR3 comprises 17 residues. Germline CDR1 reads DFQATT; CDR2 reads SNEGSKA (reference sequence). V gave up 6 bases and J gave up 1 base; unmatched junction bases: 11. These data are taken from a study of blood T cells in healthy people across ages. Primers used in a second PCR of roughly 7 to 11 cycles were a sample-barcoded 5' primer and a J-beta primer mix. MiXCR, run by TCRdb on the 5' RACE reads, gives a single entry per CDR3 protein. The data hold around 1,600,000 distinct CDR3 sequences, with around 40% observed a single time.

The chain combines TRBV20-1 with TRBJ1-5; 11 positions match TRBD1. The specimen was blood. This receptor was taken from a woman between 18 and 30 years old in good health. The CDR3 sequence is CSARTGGMGRSNQPQHF. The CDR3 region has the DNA TGCAGTGCAAGGACAGGGGGCATGGGGAGAAGCAATCAGCCCCAGCATTTT.